Listed here is a single T cell receptor beta chain. Using immunoSEQ multiplex PCR, the repertoire was profiled, and TCRdb retains in-frame clones only, with some absent. The data show 85,000 to 130,000 clones, over 60% seen once. CDR3 length: 15 amino acids. V was pared by 3 bases and J by 1 base, with 13 bases between. Per the germline V gene, CDR1 is SGHRS and CDR2 is YFSETQ. The data were taken from a study of blood T cell repertoires in COVID-19. Sequencing input: peripheral blood. This TCR derives from a man older than 75 with COVID-19, enrolled during active disease. The rearrangement uses TRBV5-1 and TRBJ1-1; D is unresolved. This chain's CDR3 is CASSYLAGKNTEAFF. In DNA, the CDR3 is TGCGCCAGCAGCTATTTAGCGGGGAAGAACACTGAAGCTTTCTTT.